This T cell receptor (beta chain) stems from a study of radiation and T cells in renal cell carcinoma. Study background: Nephrectomy followed 15 Gy stereotactic body radiation by 4 weeks.

The germline V gene encodes CDR1 SEHNR and CDR2 FQNEAQ (reference sequence). V lost 1 base to trimming and J lost 7 bases, with 16 bases between them. The CDR3 runs 16 residues. Here immunoSEQ multiplex PCR was the method, and the copy in TCRdb shows in-frame clones only, minus some. The sample contains 100,000 to 150,000 clones, around 81% of which appear only once. Time point: blood 2 weeks post-SBRT. Sample treatment: 15 Gy SBRT to primary tumor, nephrectomy 4 weeks later. The material sequenced was blood, taken from a patient whose treatment included radiotherapy and nephrectomy. The sequence came from a man in his forties or fifties with renal cell carcinoma. The V call is TRBV7-9, the J call TRBJ1-4; TRBD1 might be the D (5 bases). The CDR3 DNA reads as TGTGCCAGCAGCTTAGAGTATGAACGTGGGGGTGAAAAACTGTTTTTT. Its translation: CASSLEYERGGEKLFF. Variable domain in full (rest from reference TRBV7-9 and TRBJ1-4): DTGVSQNPRHKITKRGQNVTFRCDPISEHNRLYWYRQTLGQGPEFLTYFQNEAQLEKSRLLSDRFSAERPKGSFSTLEIQRTEQGDSAMYLCASSLEYERGGEKLFFGSGTQLSVL.